The 7 T cell receptor beta chains below all came from one sample that was sequenced in a study of blood T cells in healthy people across ages. PCR was performed a second time for 7 to 11 cycles using a sample-barcoded 5' primer and a J-beta primer mix. MiXCR, run by TCRdb on the 5' RACE reads, gives a single entry per CDR3 protein. The table has about 780,000 distinct CDR3 sequences, roughly 24% seen once; the top ten hold 2.5% to 3.5%. The sample was also reused in another study, on T cells of mothers and their children.

The sequencing sample was made of blood. The receptors originated from a boy younger than 18 in good health.

This clonotype was seen a few times. The chain's CDR3 is CASSVGYSGESNYGYTF. The CDR3 DNA reads TGTGCCAGCAGCGTAGGGTACTCCGGGGAATCTAACTATGGCTACACCTTC. The rearrangement joins TRBV9 to TRBJ1-2; no firm D call. The V gene's germline CDR1 is SGDLS and CDR2 YYNGEE. The CDR3 runs 17 residues. Trimming stripped 0 bases from V and 0 bases from J, with 15 bases between.

The V and J genes are TRBV7-9 and TRBJ1-2; 7 nucleotides align to TRBD1. CDR1 and CDR2 from the germline V gene are SEHNR and FQNEAQ (reference sequence). With 4 bases clipped from V and 4 bases from J, the junction kept 9 bases outside the gene matches. CDR3 size: 15 residues. The CDR3 loop is CASSSPGQTTYGYTF. The CDR3 region has the DNA TGTGCCAGCAGCTCACCGGGACAGACAACCTATGGCTACACCTTC.

The V gene is TRBV20-1, the J gene TRBJ2-1; 9 positions match TRBD1. The DNA end lines up better with TRBJ2-5; the J call may be wrong. This CDR3 contains 15 residues. Germline CDR1 is DFQATT and CDR2 is SNEGSKA (reference sequence). The CDR3 nucleotides are TGCAGTGCTAGCAGCCCGGACAGGGGTGGAGAGACCCAGTACTTC. This codes for CSASSPDRGGETQYF.

This clonotype was seen only a few times. The rearrangement joins TRBV7-9 to TRBJ2-1; a possible D gene is TRBD1 (7 bases). The germline V gene encodes CDR1 SEHNR and CDR2 FQNEAQ (reference sequence). V was pared by 5 bases and J by 4 bases, with 15 bases between. This CDR3 has 15 amino acids. CDR3 region: CASSRGGTEYNEQFF. For the CDR3, the DNA is TGTGCCAGCAGCCGTGGGGGGACAGAATACAATGAGCAGTTCTTC.

Only a few counts were recorded for this clonotype. The genes are TRBV5-1 and TRBJ1-6, with a tentative D call TRBD1 (6 bases). Looked up from germline, CDR1 is SGHRS and CDR2 is YFSETQ. Trimming stripped 0 bases from V and 10 bases from J, with 14 bases between. The CDR3 is 15 amino acids. The CDR3 DNA sequence: TGCGCCAGCAGCTTGGGAGGGCAGGGGAGATCACCCCTCCACTTT. Translated: CASSLGGQGRSPLHF. Combining the CDR3 with reference TRBV5-1 and TRBJ1-6 gives the whole variable domain KAGVTQTPRYLIKTRGQQVTLSCSPISGHRSVSWYQQTPGQGLQFLFEYFSETQRNKGNFPGRFSGRQFSNSRSEMNVSTLELGDSALYLCASSLGGQGRSPLHFGNGTRLTVT.

The V gene is TRBV29-1, the J gene TRBJ2-4; D is possibly TRBD2 (5 bases). This CDR3 has 13 amino acids. CDR1 is SQVTM and CDR2 is ANQGSEA in the germline V gene. V was shortened by 4 bases and J by 6 bases, with 13 bases between the two germline ends. CDR3 sequence reads: CSVAWWSGNIQYF. In DNA form, the CDR3 reads TGCAGCGTTGCGTGGTGGAGCGGAAACATTCAGTACTTC.

The genes are TRBV10-3 and TRBJ1-3, with 7 nucleotides matching TRBD1. V shed 5 bases, J shed 3 bases, and the junction held 4 bases outside the gene matches. The CDR3 is 14 amino acids. The V gene's germline CDR1 is ENHRY and CDR2 SYGVKD. CDR3 in amino acids: CAISPTGVGNTIYF. CDR3 sequence (DNA): TGTGCCATCAGTCCTACAGGGGTTGGAAACACCATATATTTT.